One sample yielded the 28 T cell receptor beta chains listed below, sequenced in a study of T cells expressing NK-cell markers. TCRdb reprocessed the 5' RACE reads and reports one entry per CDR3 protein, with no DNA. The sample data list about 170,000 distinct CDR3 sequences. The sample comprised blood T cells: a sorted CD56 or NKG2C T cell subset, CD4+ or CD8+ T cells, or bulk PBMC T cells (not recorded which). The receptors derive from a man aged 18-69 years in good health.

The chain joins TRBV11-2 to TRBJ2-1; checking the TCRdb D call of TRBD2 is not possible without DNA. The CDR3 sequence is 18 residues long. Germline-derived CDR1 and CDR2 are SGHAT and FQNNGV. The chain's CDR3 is CASSGPRGSGEGDYEQFF.

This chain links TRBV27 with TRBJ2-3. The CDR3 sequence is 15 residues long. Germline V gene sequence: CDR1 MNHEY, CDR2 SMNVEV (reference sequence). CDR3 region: CASSPFFGTTDTQYF.

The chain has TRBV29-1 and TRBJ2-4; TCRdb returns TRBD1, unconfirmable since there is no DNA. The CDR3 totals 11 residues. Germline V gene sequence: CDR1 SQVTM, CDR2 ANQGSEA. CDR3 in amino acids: CSGVGQGNQYF.

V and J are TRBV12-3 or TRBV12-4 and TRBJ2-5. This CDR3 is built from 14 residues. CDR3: CASSPWTDQETQYF.

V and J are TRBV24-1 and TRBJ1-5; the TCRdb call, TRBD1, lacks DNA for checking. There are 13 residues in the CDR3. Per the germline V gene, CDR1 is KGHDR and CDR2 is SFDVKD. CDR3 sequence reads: CATGQGGNQPQHF.

The CDR3 loop is CASTYGGGGNEQFF. The chain has TRBV5-5 and TRBJ2-1; TCRdb's assignment of TRBD1 cannot be checked, as there is no DNA. The CDR3 has 14 residues. Per the germline V gene, CDR1 is SGHKS and CDR2 is YYEKEE (reference sequence).

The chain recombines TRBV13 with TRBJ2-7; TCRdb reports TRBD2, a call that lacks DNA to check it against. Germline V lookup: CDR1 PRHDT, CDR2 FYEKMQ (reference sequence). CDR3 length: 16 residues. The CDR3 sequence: CASSAGLAGGAYEQYF.

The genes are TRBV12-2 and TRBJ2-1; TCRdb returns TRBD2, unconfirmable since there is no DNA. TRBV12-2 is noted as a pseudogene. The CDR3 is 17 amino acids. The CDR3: CASRLPLCGGPDNEQFF.

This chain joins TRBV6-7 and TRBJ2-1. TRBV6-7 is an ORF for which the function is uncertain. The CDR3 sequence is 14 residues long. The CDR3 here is CASSYTDGINEQFF.

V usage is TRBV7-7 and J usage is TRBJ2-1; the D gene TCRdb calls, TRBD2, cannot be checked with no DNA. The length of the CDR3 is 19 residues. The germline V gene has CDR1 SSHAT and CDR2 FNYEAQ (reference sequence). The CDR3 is CASSSLFSSGDPSYNEQFF.

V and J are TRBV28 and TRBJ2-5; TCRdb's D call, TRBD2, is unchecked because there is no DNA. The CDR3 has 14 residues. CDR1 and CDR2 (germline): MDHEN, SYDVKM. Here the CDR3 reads CASSTTGIQETQYF.

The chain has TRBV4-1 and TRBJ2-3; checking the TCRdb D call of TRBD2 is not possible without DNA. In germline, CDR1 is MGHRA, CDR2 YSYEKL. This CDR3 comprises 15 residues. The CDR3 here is CASRLLAGGTDTQYF.

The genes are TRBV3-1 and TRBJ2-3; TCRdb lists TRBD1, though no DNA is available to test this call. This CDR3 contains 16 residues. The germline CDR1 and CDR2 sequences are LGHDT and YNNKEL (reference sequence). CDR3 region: CASRPTRGAGTDTQYF.

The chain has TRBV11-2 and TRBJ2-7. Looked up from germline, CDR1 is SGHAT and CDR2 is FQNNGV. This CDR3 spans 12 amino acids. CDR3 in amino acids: CASSMAVYEQYF.

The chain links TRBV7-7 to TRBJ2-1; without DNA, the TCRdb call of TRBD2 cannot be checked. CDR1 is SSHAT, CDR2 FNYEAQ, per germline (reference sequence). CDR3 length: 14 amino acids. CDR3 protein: CASSRSGGFNEQFF.

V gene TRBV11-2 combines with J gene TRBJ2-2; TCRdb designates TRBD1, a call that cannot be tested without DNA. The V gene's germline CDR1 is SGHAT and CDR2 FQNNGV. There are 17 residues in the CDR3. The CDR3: CASSLDLGRVNTGELFF.

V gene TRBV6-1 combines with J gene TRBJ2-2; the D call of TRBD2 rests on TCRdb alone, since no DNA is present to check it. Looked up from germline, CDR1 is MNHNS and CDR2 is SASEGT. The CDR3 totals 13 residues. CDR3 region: CASRGPKDDLFFF.

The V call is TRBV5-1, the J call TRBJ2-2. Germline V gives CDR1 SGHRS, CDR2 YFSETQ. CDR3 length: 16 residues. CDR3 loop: CASSLDGQLNTGELFF.

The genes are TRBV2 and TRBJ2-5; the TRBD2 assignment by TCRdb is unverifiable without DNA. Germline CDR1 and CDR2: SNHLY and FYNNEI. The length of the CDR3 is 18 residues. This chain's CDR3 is CASSEATSGGEYQETQYF.

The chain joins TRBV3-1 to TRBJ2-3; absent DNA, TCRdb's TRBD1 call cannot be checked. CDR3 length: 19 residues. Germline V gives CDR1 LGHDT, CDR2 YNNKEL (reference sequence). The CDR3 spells CASSQEDSGHGRSTDTQYF.

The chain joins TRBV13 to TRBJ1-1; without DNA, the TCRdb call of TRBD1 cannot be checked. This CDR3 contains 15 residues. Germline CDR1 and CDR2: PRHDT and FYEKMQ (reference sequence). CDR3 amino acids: CASSTRDGLNTEAFF.

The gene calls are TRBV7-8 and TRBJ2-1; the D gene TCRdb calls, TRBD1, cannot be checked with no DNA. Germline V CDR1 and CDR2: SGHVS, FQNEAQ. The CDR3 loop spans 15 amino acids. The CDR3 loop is CASAPTTGFGDEQFF.

This chain's CDR3 is CASSFQGETQYF. This chain joins TRBV5-1 and TRBJ2-5; checking the TCRdb D call of TRBD1 is not possible without DNA. The CDR3 has 12 amino acids. The germline gives CDR1 SGHRS, CDR2 YFSETQ.

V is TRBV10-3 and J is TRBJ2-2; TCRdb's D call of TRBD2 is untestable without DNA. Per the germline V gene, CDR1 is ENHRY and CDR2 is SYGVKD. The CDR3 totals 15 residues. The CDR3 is CAIRPGEGLTGELFF.

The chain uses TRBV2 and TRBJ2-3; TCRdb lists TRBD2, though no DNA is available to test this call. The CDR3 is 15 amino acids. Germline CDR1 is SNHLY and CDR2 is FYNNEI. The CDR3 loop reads CASLGTSGGTDTQYF.

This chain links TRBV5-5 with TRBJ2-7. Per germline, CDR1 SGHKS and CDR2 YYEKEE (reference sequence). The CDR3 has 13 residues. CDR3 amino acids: CASSLTLYYEQYF.

This CDR3 is CASSFYSNSPLHF. The chain is built from TRBV11-1 and TRBJ1-6. This CDR3 is built from 13 residues. From germline, CDR1 is SGHAT and CDR2 FQDESV (reference sequence).

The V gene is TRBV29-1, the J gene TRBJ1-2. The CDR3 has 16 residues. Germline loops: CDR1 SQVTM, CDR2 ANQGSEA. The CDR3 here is CSVEGTGVELLYGYTF.